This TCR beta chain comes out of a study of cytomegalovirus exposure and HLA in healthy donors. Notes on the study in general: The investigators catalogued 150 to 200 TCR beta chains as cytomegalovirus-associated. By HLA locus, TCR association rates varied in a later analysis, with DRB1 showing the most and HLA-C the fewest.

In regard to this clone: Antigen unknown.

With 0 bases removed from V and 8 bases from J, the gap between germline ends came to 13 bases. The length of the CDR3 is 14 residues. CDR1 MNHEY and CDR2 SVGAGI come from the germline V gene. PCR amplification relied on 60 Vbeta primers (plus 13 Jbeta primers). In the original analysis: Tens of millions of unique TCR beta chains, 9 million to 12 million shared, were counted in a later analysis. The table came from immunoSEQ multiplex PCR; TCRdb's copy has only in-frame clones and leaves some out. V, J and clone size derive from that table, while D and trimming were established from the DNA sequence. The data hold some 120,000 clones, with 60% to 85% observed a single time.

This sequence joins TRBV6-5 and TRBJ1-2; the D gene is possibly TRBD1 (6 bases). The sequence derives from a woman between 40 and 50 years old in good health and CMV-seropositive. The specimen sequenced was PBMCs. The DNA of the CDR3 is TGTGCCAGCAGTTACTCTGGGGGGGCGCGGGGCTACACCTTC. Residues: CASSYSGGARGYTF.